This TCR beta chain comes out of a study of T-cell memory formation after mild COVID-19. Broader study findings: Clones contracting day 15 to 85 were balanced CD4/CD8; later expanders leaned CD4+. Clones that contracted clustered mainly in CM and EM if CD4+ and in EMRA if CD8+. The pre-infection memory compartment contained some responding clones, suggesting cross-reactive memory joined.

TCR alpha and TCR beta cDNA libraries carrying sample barcodes and UMIs were produced by 5'RACE using constant-segment primers. TCRdb itself ran the 5' RACE reads through MiXCR, one entry per CDR3 protein. The sample contains 150,000 to 200,000 distinct CDR3 sequences, around 13% of which appear only once. About this clonotype: The antigen remains undetermined.

The V end lost 4 bases, the J end lost 1 base, and 12 bases lay between the germline ends. Germline CDR1 reads MNHEY; CDR2 reads SVGAGI. CDR3 length: 15 amino acids. This clonotype was sampled from an adult woman who had mild COVID-19 (a few samples of this study predate the infection). Cell type and time point are not known. The V and J genes are TRBV6-5 and TRBJ2-3, with TRBD1 as a possible D gene (6 bases). The specimen was PBMCs or a T cell subset sorted from them (not recorded which). CDR3 sequence (DNA): TGTGCCAGCAGTTTCGACAGGCGGGGCACAGATACGCAGTATTTT. It encodes CASSFDRRGTDTQYF.